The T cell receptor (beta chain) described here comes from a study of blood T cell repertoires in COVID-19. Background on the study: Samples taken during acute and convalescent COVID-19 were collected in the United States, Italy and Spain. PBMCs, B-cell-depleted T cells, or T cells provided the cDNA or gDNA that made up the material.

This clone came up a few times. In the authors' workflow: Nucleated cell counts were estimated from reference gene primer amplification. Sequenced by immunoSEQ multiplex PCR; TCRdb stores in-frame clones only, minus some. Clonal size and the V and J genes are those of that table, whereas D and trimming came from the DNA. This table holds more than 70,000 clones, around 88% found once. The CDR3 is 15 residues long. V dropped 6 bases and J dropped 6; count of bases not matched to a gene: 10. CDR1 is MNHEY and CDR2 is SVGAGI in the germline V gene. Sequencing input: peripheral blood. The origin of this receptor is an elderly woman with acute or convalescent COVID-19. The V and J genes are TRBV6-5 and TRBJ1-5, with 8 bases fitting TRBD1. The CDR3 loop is CASSKTGAGVQPQHF. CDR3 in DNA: TGTGCCAGCAGCAAGACAGGGGCGGGGGTTCAGCCCCAGCATTTT.